This T cell receptor (beta chain) emerged from a study of blood T cell repertoires in COVID-19. Original data processing: Estimation of nucleated cell counts relied on the amplification of reference gene primers. Some clones are missing from TCRdb's copy, which holds only in-frame ones; the method was immunoSEQ multiplex PCR. V and J calls and clone size are copied from that table; D and trimming were computed from the DNA. The sample shows 200,000 to 250,000 clones, roughly 86% of them seen only once. The germline gives CDR1 SGHVS, CDR2 FQNEAQ. The V gene end was trimmed by 2 bases and the J gene end by 6 bases; junction bases not matched to a gene: 15. The CDR3 sequence is 18 residues long.

Sequenced material: peripheral blood. The source is a woman aged 55-69 years with acute or convalescent COVID-19. The chain is built from TRBV7-8 and TRBJ2-1; 8 bases are a match to TRBD2. Here the CDR3 DNA reads TGTGCCAGCAGCTTACTTCGAGCGGGGGCGTCCATTCCCAATGAGCAGTTCTTC. This sequence encodes CASSLLRAGASIPNEQFF.